Described below is a single T cell receptor beta chain sequence and its context. Antigen: not known. Additional DNA sequences in this sample encode the identical CDR3. The data were taken from a study of shared clonotypes between healthy human individuals. Study-wide results and caveats: Generally, estimated richness proved larger in naive subsets than it did in memory subsets.

Germline CDR1 and CDR2: SGHAT and FQNNGV. Trimming took 4 bases from V and 0 from J, leaving 6 bases between them. The length of the CDR3 is 13 residues. Sequenced by immunoSEQ multiplex PCR; TCRdb stores in-frame clones only, minus some. The sample consists of roughly 1.5 million clones, roughly 98% of them appearing once. This chain links TRBV11-2 with TRBJ1-1; no clear D. The origin of this receptor is a man under 40 in good health. The sequenced sample consisted of naive CD4+ T cells sorted from blood. Subset indicated: CD45RA+ positively selected. The CDR3 is CASSSQMNTEAFF. CDR3 in DNA: TGTGCCAGCAGCTCCCAAATGAACACTGAAGCTTTCTTT.